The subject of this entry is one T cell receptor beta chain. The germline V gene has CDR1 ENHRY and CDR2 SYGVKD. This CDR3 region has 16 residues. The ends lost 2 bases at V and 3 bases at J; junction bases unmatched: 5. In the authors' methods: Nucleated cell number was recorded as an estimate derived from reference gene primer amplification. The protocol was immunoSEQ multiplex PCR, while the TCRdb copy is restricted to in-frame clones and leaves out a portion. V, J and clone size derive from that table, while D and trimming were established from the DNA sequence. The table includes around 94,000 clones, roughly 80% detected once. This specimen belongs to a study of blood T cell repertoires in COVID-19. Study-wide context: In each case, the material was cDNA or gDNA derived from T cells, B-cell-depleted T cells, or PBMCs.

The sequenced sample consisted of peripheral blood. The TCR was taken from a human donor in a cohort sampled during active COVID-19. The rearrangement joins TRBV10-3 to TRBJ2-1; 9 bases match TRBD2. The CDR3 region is CAISERLAGNYNEQFF. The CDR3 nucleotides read TGTGCCATCAGTGAGAGGCTAGCGGGAAACTACAATGAGCAGTTCTTC.